This TCR beta chain stems from a study of blood T cell repertoires in COVID-19. About the study: Samples of COVID-19 (acute and convalescent) were obtained from the United States, Italy and Spain. Sample material is recorded as cDNA or gDNA derived from T cells, B-cell-depleted T cells, or PBMCs.

Patients of the Seattle cohort, enrolled during active infection, were followed longitudinally. How the authors handled the data: The authors estimated nucleated cell counts from reference gene primer amplification. The method was immunoSEQ multiplex PCR; TCRdb's version includes in-frame clones alone and lacks a portion of them. For V, J and clone size, that table is used; D and trimming come from the DNA. The sample has approximately 400,000 clones, 88% seen once. The source is a woman in her forties or fifties with COVID-19, enrolled during active disease. Sequenced sample: peripheral blood.

The CDR3 is CASSQVDLGFSYNEQFF. The CDR3 bases are TGCGCCAGCAGCCAAGTGGATCTGGGCTTCTCCTACAATGAGCAGTTCTTC. The rearrangement links TRBV4-1 to TRBJ2-1; D remains ambiguous. The V gene's germline CDR1 is MGHRA and CDR2 YSYEKL. Trimming cost V 1 base and J 0 bases, with 13 bases left between them. CDR3 length equals 17 residues.